The 19 T cell receptor beta chains given below trace back to one sample, sequenced in a study of T cells in Graves' hyperthyroidism and ophthalmopathy. What was amplified from RNA transcripts were TCR beta CDR3 regions. The HTBI primer set drove a first-round RT-PCR of the TCR CDR3. TCRdb re-called the multiplex PCR reads with MiXCR, one entry per CDR3 protein. The sample contains approximately 610,000 distinct CDR3 sequences, over 12% of which appear only once. Input material: blood. The receptors were sampled from a middle-aged woman with Graves' ophthalmopathy.

This clonotype occurred many times. CDR3 DNA sequence: TGTGCCAGCAGCTCGCAGCTAGGGGTACGAGAGACCCAGTACTTC. It codes for CASSSQLGVRETQYF. The rearrangement links TRBV11-3 to TRBJ2-5, with a possible D match to TRBD1 (5 bases). The CDR3 has 15 amino acids. Germline V gives CDR1 SGHNT, CDR2 YENEEA. V was pared by 4 bases and J by 4 bases, with 16 bases between. The full variable domain, its missing parts supplied by reference TRBV11-3 and TRBJ2-5, is EAGVVQSPRYKIIEKKQPVAFWCNPISGHNTLYWYLQNLGQGPELLIRYENEEAVDDSQLPKDRFSAERLKGVDSTLKIQPAELGDSAVYLCASSSQLGVRETQYFGPGTRLLVL.

The V call is TRBV7-9, the J call TRBJ2-2; D not certain. The germline CDR1 and CDR2 sequences are SEHNR and FQNEAQ (reference sequence). The CDR3 consists of 14 residues. V shed 8 bases and J shed 4 bases, with 14 bases lying between them. CDR3: CASGPRVSTGELFF. For the CDR3, the DNA is TGTGCCAGCGGCCCAAGGGTGTCCACCGGGGAGCTGTTTTTT.

The rearrangement links TRBV12-3 or TRBV12-4 to TRBJ2-5; TRBD2 aligns across 11 bases. J gave up 5 bases and V 6 bases, and 11 bases lay outside the gene matches. The CDR3 runs 16 residues. Here the CDR3 DNA reads TGTGCCAGCAGCCGGACTAGCGGGTTCGGGGGGGAGACCCAGTACTTC. Amino acid sequence: CASSRTSGFGGETQYF.

Ten or more counts support this clonotype. The chain links TRBV5-1 to TRBJ1-1; no firm D call. The ends were cut back, 4 bases at V and 0 bases at J, with 10 bases in the middle. Germline V gene data show CDR1 as SGHRS and CDR2 as YFSETQ. This CDR3 comprises 14 residues. CDR3: CASSLREMNTEAFF. Here the CDR3 DNA reads TGCGCCAGCAGCCTGAGGGAGATGAACACTGAAGCTTTCTTT.

This clonotype was counted a few times. The rearrangement joins TRBV18 to TRBJ1-2; D remains ambiguous. CDR3 length: 13 residues. V was shortened by 5 bases and J by 0 bases, with 7 bases between the two germline ends. Germline V gene sequence: CDR1 KGHSH, CDR2 LQKENI. The CDR3 DNA reads as TGTGCCAGCTCAGAGGCTTCTAACTATGGCTACACCTTC. This translates into CASSEASNYGYTF.

This clonotype showed up many times. The chain is built from TRBV13 and TRBJ2-7, with 10 bases matching TRBD2. The CDR3 is 15 residues long. The J segment lost 3 bases and the V segment lost 4 bases, leaving 6 bases of the junction unmatched. From germline, CDR1 is PRHDT and CDR2 FYEKMQ (reference sequence). CDR3 in amino acids: CASSSDGTSDYEQYF. The CDR3 DNA sequence: TGTGCCAGCAGCTCAGACGGGACTAGCGACTACGAGCAGTACTTC. The full variable domain, its missing parts supplied by reference TRBV13 and TRBJ2-7, is AAGVIQSPRHLIKEKRETATLKCYPIPRHDTVYWYQQGPGQDPQFLISFYEKMQSDKGSIPDRFSAQQFSDYHSELNMSSLELGDSALYFCASSSDGTSDYEQYFGPGTRLTVT.

This clonotype showed up many times. J is TRBJ2-2 and V is TRBV28; no firm D call. The CDR3 consists of 16 residues. Trimming took off 6 bases at V and 6 bases at J, with 20 bases between the two ends. In germline, CDR1 is MDHEN, CDR2 SYDVKM. The CDR3 sequence: CASRIRSPSRAGELFF. The CDR3 DNA is TGTGCCAGCAGGATACGCTCGCCCTCAAGGGCCGGGGAGCTGTTTTTT.

This clonotype was observed a few times. The chain couples TRBV20-1 to TRBJ2-5; 9 bases line up with TRBD2. Germline-derived CDR1 and CDR2 are DFQATT and SNEGSKA (reference sequence). The CDR3 consists of 15 residues. V was clipped by 3 bases and J by 2 bases; unmatched bases: 7. The CDR3 nucleotides read TGCAGTGCTAGTGCGGCTAGCGGGGAGCAAGAGACCCAGTACTTC. This sequence encodes CSASAASGEQETQYF.

As concerns this clonotype: One junction end disagrees with the germline gene, perhaps due to a read error. V usage is TRBV4-1 and J usage is TRBJ2-2; D gene unclear. The CDR3 length is 15 residues. Germline CDR1 is MGHRA and CDR2 is YSYEKL. DNA of the CDR3: TGCGCCAGCAGCCAACTCAGCTCAAACACTGGGGAGCTGTTTTTT. Its translation: CASSQLSSNTGELFF.

This clonotype was counted a few times. V and J are TRBV6-1 and TRBJ2-3; 12 bases are a match to TRBD2. The CDR3 loop spans 14 amino acids. After removal of 7 bases from V and 6 bases from J, the junction contained 5 bases not matched to a gene. In germline, CDR1 is MNHNS, CDR2 SASEGT. CDR3 DNA: TGTGCCAGCACCCGGACTAGCGGGAAGGATACGCAGTATTTT. This gives the protein CASTRTSGKDTQYF.

This sequence joins TRBV4-3 and TRBJ2-5, with 12 bases matching TRBD2. The germline V gene encodes CDR1 LGHNA and CDR2 YSLEER. The J segment lost 5 bases and the V segment lost 0 bases, leaving 10 bases of the junction unmatched. This CDR3 comprises 18 residues. DNA for the CDR3: TGCGCCAGCAGCCAAGAGACTAGCGGGAGCATTTTTGAGGAGACCCAGTACTTC. Its protein is CASSQETSGSIFEETQYF.

The chain links TRBV7-6 to TRBJ2-5, with TRBD2 matching 8 bases. The V gene's germline CDR1 is SGHVS and CDR2 FNYEAQ. With V trimmed by 4 bases and J by 2 bases, 6 bases remained unmatched. The CDR3 loop spans 15 amino acids. The CDR3 sequence is CASSSARLAQETQYF. Written as DNA, the CDR3 is TGTGCCAGCAGCTCCGCAAGACTAGCGCAAGAGACCCAGTACTTC.

This clonotype was found many times. The rearrangement links TRBV29-1 to TRBJ2-2; TRBD1 agrees at 9 bases. The CDR3 has 14 amino acids. V lost 3 bases and J lost 4; bases outside the gene matches: 3. CDR1 SQVTM and CDR2 ANQGSEA come from the germline V gene. The CDR3 here is CSVEETGGTGELFF. In DNA, the CDR3 is TGCAGCGTTGAGGAGACAGGGGGCACCGGGGAGCTGTTTTTT.

This clonotype came up many times. The chain is built from TRBV11-2 and TRBJ2-7, with D unclear. CDR3 length: 13 amino acids. V was shortened by 2 bases and J by 0 bases, with 5 bases between the two germline ends. From germline, CDR1 is SGHAT and CDR2 FQNNGV. The DNA of the CDR3 is TGTGCCAGCAGCTTAATCAGCTCCTACGAGCAGTACTTC. It yields the protein CASSLISSYEQYF.

The rearrangement joins TRBV7-2 to TRBJ2-7; TRBD2 matches 7 bases. The V segment lost 8 bases and the J segment 0 bases; nucleotides outside the gene matches: 7. CDR1 is SGHTA, CDR2 FQGNSA, per germline. The CDR3 totals 14 residues. The CDR3 spells CASSAGLNSYEQYF. The CDR3 DNA is TGTGCCAGCTCAGCGGGACTTAACTCCTACGAGCAGTACTTC.

This clonotype occurred many times. J is TRBJ2-2 and V is TRBV24-1, with D perhaps matching TRBD1 (6 bases). The CDR3 is made up of 17 amino acids. V was trimmed by 0 bases and J by 5 bases, leaving 15 bases between them. CDR1 and CDR2 from the germline V gene are KGHDR and SFDVKD. CDR3 sequence reads: CATSDLFGVGGTGELFF. Written as DNA, the CDR3 is TGTGCCACCAGTGATTTGTTTGGGGTAGGGGGAACCGGGGAGCTGTTTTTT.

This chain links TRBV28 with TRBJ2-2, with TRBD1 matching over 7 bases. CDR3 length: 16 residues. Germline values: CDR1 MDHEN, CDR2 SYDVKM. Losses at the gene ends were 6 bases for V and 2 bases for J; bases not matched to a gene: 9. CDR3 sequence: CASRPPGTVNTGELFF. CDR3 DNA: TGTGCCAGCAGACCCCCCGGGACAGTAAACACCGGGGAGCTGTTTTTT.

This clonotype was counted ten times or more. This chain connects TRBV6-2 or TRBV6-3 to TRBJ1-5; no definite D call. Germline V CDR1 and CDR2: MNHEY, SVGEGT. This CDR3 spans 14 amino acids. V dropped 2 bases and J dropped 6 bases, with 11 bases sitting between them. Here the CDR3 reads CASSYVAGGQPQHF. The DNA for the CDR3 is TGTGCCAGCAGTTACGTGGCGGGCGGTCAGCCCCAGCATTTT.

This clonotype was observed many times. The rearrangement joins TRBV11-2 to TRBJ2-2; D not certain. V was trimmed by 3 bases and J by 6 bases, leaving 14 bases between them. The germline gives CDR1 SGHAT, CDR2 FQNNGV. The CDR3 spans 15 residues. The CDR3 spells CASSLAAFGSGELFF. CDR3 DNA: TGTGCCAGCAGCTTGGCAGCGTTCGGTTCCGGGGAGCTGTTTTTT.